This entry describes one T cell receptor beta chain. The CDR3 covers 15 residues. Between the trimmed V and J ends, which lost 4 bases and 2 bases, there was a span of 13 bases. In germline, CDR1 is MGHRA, CDR2 YSYEKL. The sample is drawn from a study of CD8+ T cells in alopecia areata. Study in general: Treated patients were given oral tofacitinib, which was dosed at 5 to 10 mg twice daily. The study gave tofacitinib for 6 to 18 months, then 6 months off drug.

As the sequencing template, cDNA was produced by extracting RNA and reverse transcribing it. The repertoire was sequenced with immunoSEQ multiplex PCR; TCRdb's copy has only in-frame clones and lacks some. The sample lists 150,000 or so clones, roughly 48% occurring once. Samples from alopecia areata patients were lesional scalp punch biopsies and peripheral blood. Sequencing used CD4+ T cells sorted from blood. The chain combines TRBV4-1 with TRBJ2-3; D not resolved. The TCR comes from a human donor with alopecia areata. CDR3 amino acids: CASSRVATNTDTQYF. The CDR3 nucleotides read TGCGCCAGCAGCCGGGTAGCTACGAACACAGATACGCAGTATTTT.